What follows are 18 T cell receptor beta chains derived from one specimen sequenced in a study of spatial heterogeneity in lung cancer. Time point meaning: sample taken at primary tumor resection. TCRdb passed the 5' RACE reads through MiXCR, listing each CDR3 protein once. The profile shows over 50,000 distinct CDR3 sequences, roughly 5.9% of them singletons. The sequencing here drew on PBMCs, taken at surgery. The receptors here all came from a female donor with early-stage non-small cell lung cancer.

This clonotype was seen at least ten times. The chain has TRBV12-3 or TRBV12-4 and TRBJ1-1; D perhaps matches TRBD1 (6 bases). The CDR3 loop spans 14 amino acids. V lost 7 bases and J 5 bases, leaving 17 bases between the germline ends. CDR3 in DNA: TGTGCCAGCACCAGGGGCAGGGGAGAGACTGAAGCTTTCTTT. Translation: CASTRGRGETEAFF.

The chain links TRBV2 to TRBJ1-5, with D unresolved. The CDR3 length is 14 residues. The V end was cut by 3 bases, the J end by 3 bases, with 9 bases between. The V gene's germline CDR1 is SNHLY and CDR2 FYNNEI. Here the CDR3 reads CASSDRRFNQPQHF. The DNA for the CDR3 is TGTGCCAGCAGTGATCGACGGTTCAATCAGCCCCAGCATTTT. Filled out from reference TRBV2 and TRBJ1-5, the complete variable domain reads EPEVTQTPSHQVTQMGQEVILRCVPISNHLYFYWYRQILGQKVEFLVSFYNNEISEKSEIFDDQFSVERPDGSNFTLKIRSTKLEDSAMYFCASSDRRFNQPQHFGDGTRLSIL.

This clonotype was seen many times. This CDR3 is CASSEAYRETDTGELFF. CDR3 in DNA: TGTGCCAGCAGTGAAGCCTACAGGGAGACGGACACCGGGGAGCTGTTTTTT. This chain joins TRBV2 and TRBJ2-2, with D possibly TRBD1 on 6 matching bases. Trimming pared 0 bases from V and 3 bases from J, leaving 14 bases between. Per germline, CDR1 SNHLY and CDR2 FYNNEI. This CDR3 has 17 amino acids.

This clonotype was recorded a few times. V and J are TRBV5-1 and TRBJ2-5, with 8 bases identical to TRBD1. CDR3 length: 13 residues. Germline CDR1 is SGHRS and CDR2 is YFSETQ. With V trimmed by 4 bases and J by 5 bases, 4 bases remained unmatched. The CDR3 region is CASSRQGRETQYF. The CDR3 bases are TGCGCCAGCAGCCGACAGGGGCGGGAGACCCAGTACTTC.

A few counts support this clonotype. The chain is built from TRBV2 and TRBJ2-1, with no clear D. Germline values: CDR1 SNHLY, CDR2 FYNNEI. This CDR3 has 13 residues. Trimming removed 1 base from V and 4 bases from J, with 5 bases in between. The CDR3 region is CASSEGQYNEQFF. As DNA, the CDR3 is TGTGCCAGCAGTGAAGGGCAGTACAATGAGCAGTTCTTC.

This clonotype appeared many times. The chain links TRBV10-3 to TRBJ2-6, with D uncertain. Trimming removed 6 bases at V and 4 bases at J, with 7 bases between. The CDR3 length is 13 residues. CDR1 and CDR2 (germline): ENHRY, SYGVKD. The CDR3 reads CAISLPGANVLTF. DNA for the CDR3: TGTGCCATCAGCCTCCCGGGGGCCAACGTCCTGACTTTC.

This clonotype appeared many times. This chain's CDR3 is CASSLAGVGTEAFF. The CDR3 DNA sequence: TGCGCCAGCAGCTTGGCTGGGGTTGGGACTGAAGCTTTCTTT. The rearrangement joins TRBV5-1 to TRBJ1-1; no clear D gene. CDR1 SGHRS and CDR2 YFSETQ come from the germline V gene. The CDR3 is 14 amino acids. V was trimmed by 0 bases and J by 5 bases, leaving 11 bases between them.

This clonotype was recorded at least ten times. The chain uses TRBV9 and TRBJ2-1; 9 bases align to TRBD1. The V gene's germline CDR1 is SGDLS and CDR2 YYNGEE. With 0 bases clipped from V and 6 bases from J, the junction kept 22 bases outside the gene matches. The CDR3 consists of 21 residues. CDR3: CASSVGFSGQGYWGQGNEQFF. The CDR3 nucleotides read TGTGCCAGCAGCGTAGGGTTCTCGGGACAGGGCTATTGGGGACAGGGCAATGAGCAGTTCTTC.

The CDR3 loop reads CASRDAGPSYEQYF. CDR3 coding DNA: TGTGCCAGCAGAGACGCGGGGCCCTCCTACGAGCAGTACTTC. The chain recombines TRBV11-1 with TRBJ2-7; tentatively, D is TRBD2 (6 bases). The CDR3 is 14 residues long. Trimming pared 6 bases from V and 0 bases from J, leaving 12 bases between. Germline CDR1 is SGHAT and CDR2 is FQDESV (reference sequence).

CDR3 bases: TGTGCCAGCATTAGAAGACAGAACACCGGGGAGCTGTTTTTT. This gives the protein CASIRRQNTGELFF. V is TRBV2 and J is TRBJ2-2; D is uncertain. CDR1 and CDR2 from the germline V gene are SNHLY and FYNNEI. The V end was cut by 7 bases, the J end by 1 base, with 10 bases between. CDR3 size: 14 residues.

CDR3 DNA sequence: TGCAGTGCTAAACAGGGTGTCACTGAAGCTTTCTTT. Translated: CSAKQGVTEAFF. The chain has TRBV20-1 and TRBJ1-1, with D maybe TRBD1 (6 bases). Trimming stripped 4 bases from V and 4 bases from J, with 10 bases between. The germline CDR1 and CDR2 sequences are DFQATT and SNEGSKA (reference sequence). The CDR3 extends over 12 amino acids.

This clonotype was seen more than once but under ten times. A much larger clone lies one base from this, so it may be a read error. The chain carries TRBV12-3 or TRBV12-4 and TRBJ1-2, with D perhaps matching TRBD1 (5 bases). The CDR3 is made up of 12 amino acids. Trimming removed 6 bases from V and 10 bases from J, with 15 bases in between. DNA of the CDR3: TGTGCCAGCAGCTTATGGGACGGCAACTACACCTTC. As protein: CASSLWDGNYTF.

This clonotype has ten or more counts. The chain uses TRBV7-3 and TRBJ2-2; TRBD1 is a possible D gene (5 bases). The germline CDR1 and CDR2 sequences are SGHTA and FQGTGA. Trimming removed 5 bases from V and 3 bases from J, with 10 bases in between. CDR3 length: 14 amino acids. The CDR3 here is CASSHDSYTGELFF. The CDR3 DNA reads as TGTGCCAGCAGCCACGACAGCTACACCGGGGAGCTGTTTTTT. Full variable domain (missing parts from reference TRBV7-3 and TRBJ2-2): GAGVSQTPSNKVTEKGKYVELRCDPISGHTALYWYRQSLGQGPEFLIYFQGTGAADDSGLPNDRFFAVRPEGSVSTLKIQRTERGDSAVYLCASSHDSYTGELFFGEGSRLTVL.

This clonotype appeared many times. The gene calls are TRBV24-1 and TRBJ2-5; no clear D. The CDR3 runs to 14 residues. V was trimmed by 3 bases and J by 5 bases, leaving 12 bases between them. Germline CDR1 reads KGHDR; CDR2 reads SFDVKD. CDR3 nucleotides: TGTGCCACCAGTGATCCTCGGGCCCCGGAGACCCAGTACTTC. This translates into CATSDPRAPETQYF.

The table lists this clonotype with many counts. The chain employs TRBV7-6 and TRBJ1-1; tentative D call: TRBD1 (6 bases). The CDR3 totals 17 residues. Germline CDR1 and CDR2: SGHVS and FNYEAQ. The V and J ends lost 0 bases and 8 bases respectively, with 22 bases between them. This CDR3 reads CASSLAGGGRGRLEAFF. The CDR3 DNA reads as TGTGCCAGCAGCTTAGCCGGGGGAGGCAGGGGAAGACTAGAAGCTTTCTTT. Full variable domain (rest looked up from reference TRBV7-6 and TRBJ1-1): GAGVSQSPRYKVTKRGQDVALRCDPISGHVSLYWYRQALGQGPEFLTYFNYEAQQDKSGLPNDRFSAERPEGSISTLTIQRTEQRDSAMYRCASSLAGGGRGRLEAFFGQGTRLTVV.

This clonotype was seen a few times. This chain joins TRBV10-3 and TRBJ1-3, with a possible D match to TRBD1 (5 bases). CDR3 length: 15 residues. Germline V gene data show CDR1 as ENHRY and CDR2 as SYGVKD. V was cut by 5 bases and J by 4 bases, with 15 bases left in between. Here the CDR3 DNA reads TGTGCCATCAGTCCTCGCCAGGGAACGGGAAACACCATATATTTT. Translating it yields CAISPRQGTGNTIYF.

This clonotype showed up just a few times. The DNA for the CDR3 is TGTGCCTATGGTAGCGGGTTTGGGAATGAGCAGTTCTTC. Protein sequence: CAYGSGFGNEQFF. The chain combines TRBV12-3 or TRBV12-4 with TRBJ2-1, with 7 bases fitting TRBD2. With 11 bases clipped from V and 7 bases from J, the junction kept 11 bases outside the gene matches. This CDR3 contains 13 residues.

This clonotype was observed at least ten times. The chain has TRBV7-3 and TRBJ2-5, with a tentative D call TRBD1 (5 bases). This CDR3 has 12 residues. Germline V lookup: CDR1 SGHTA, CDR2 FQGTGA. V lost 5 bases, J lost 7 bases, and 11 bases lay in between. CDR3 residues: CASSLSQGTQYF. CDR3 sequence (DNA): TGTGCCAGCAGCCTATCCCAGGGGACCCAGTACTTC.